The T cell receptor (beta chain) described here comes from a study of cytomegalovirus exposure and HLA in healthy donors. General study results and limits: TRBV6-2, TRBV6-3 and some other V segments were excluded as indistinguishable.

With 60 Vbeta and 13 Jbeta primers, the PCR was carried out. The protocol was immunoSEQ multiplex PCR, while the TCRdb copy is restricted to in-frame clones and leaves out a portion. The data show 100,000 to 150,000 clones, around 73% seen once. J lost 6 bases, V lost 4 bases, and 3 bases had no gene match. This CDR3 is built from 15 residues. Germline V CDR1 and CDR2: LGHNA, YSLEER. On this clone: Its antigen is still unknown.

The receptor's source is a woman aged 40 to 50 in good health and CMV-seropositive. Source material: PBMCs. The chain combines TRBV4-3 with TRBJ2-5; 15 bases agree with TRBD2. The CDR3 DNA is TGCGCCAGCAGCCGCGGACTAGCGGGGGGGCAGACCCAGTACTTC. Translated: CASSRGLAGGQTQYF.